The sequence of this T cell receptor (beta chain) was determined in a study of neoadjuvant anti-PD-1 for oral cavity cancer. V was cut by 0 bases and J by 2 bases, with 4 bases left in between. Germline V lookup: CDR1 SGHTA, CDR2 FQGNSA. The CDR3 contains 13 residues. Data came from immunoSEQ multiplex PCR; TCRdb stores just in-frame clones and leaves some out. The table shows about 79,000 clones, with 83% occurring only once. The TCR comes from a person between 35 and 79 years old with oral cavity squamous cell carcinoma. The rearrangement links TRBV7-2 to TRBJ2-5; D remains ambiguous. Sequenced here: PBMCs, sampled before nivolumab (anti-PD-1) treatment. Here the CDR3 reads CASSLAQQETQYF. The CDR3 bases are TGTGCCAGCAGCTTAGCACAGCAAGAGACCCAGTACTTC.